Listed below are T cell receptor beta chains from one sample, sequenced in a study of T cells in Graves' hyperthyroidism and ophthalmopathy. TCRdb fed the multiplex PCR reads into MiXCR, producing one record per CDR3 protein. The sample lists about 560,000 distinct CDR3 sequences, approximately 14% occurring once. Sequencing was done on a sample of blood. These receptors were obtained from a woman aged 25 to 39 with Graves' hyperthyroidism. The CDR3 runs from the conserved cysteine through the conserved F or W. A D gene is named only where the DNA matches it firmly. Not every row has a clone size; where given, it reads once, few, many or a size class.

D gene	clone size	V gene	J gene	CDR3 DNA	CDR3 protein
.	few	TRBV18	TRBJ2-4	TGTGCCAGCTCACCAGCTCAGGGAAACATTCAGTACTTC	CASSPAQGNIQYF
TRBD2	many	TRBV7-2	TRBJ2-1	TGTGCCAGCAGCTTCGGGGGAGGGCGGGTGGTGAATGAGCAGTTCTTC	CASSFGGGRVVNEQFF
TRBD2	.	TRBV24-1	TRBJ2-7	TGTGCCACCAGTGATTCCGGGAGGGGAGACGAGCAGTACTTC	CATSDSGRGDEQYF
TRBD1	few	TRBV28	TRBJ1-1	TGTGCCAGCAGTTTATTCGGACAGGGGGCGAACACTGAAGCTTTCTTT	CASSLFGQGANTEAFF
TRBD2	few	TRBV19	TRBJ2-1	TGTGCGGTCGAGACTAGCGTCTATGAGCAGTTCTTC	CAVETSVYEQFF
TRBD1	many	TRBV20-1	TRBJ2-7	TGCAGTGCTAGTGGCCCCGGGACAGGGGCTTCGTACGAGCAGTACTTC	CSASGPGTGASYEQYF
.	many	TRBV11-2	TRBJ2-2	TGTGCCAGCAGCTTAGGACTAAGAATGACCGGGGAGCTGTTTTTT	CASSLGLRMTGELFF
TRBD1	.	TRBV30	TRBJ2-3	TGTGCCTGGAGTGCGACAGGGGAGAGCACAGATACGCAGTATTTT	CAWSATGESTDTQYF
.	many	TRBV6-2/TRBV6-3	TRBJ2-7	TGTGCCAGCAACCCAGAAACAGGATTGGGATACGAGCAGTACTTC	CASNPETGLGYEQYF
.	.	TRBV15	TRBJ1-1	TGTGCCACCAGCAGAGGCGGTTCGACTATCGCTGAAGCTTTCTTT	CATSRGGSTIAEAFF
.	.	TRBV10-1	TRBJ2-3	TGCGCCAGCAGTAGATCCGGGACCTACAGCACAGATACGCAGTATTTT	CASSRSGTYSTDTQYF
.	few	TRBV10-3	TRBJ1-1	TGTGCCATCAGTGAGTCGCAGGTAGACACTGAAGCTTTCTTT	CAISESQVDTEAFF
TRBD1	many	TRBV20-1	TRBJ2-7	TGCAGTGCTACCCGCCGGGACAGGGGTACCTACGAGCAGTACTTC	CSATRRDRGTYEQYF
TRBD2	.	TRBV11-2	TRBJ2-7	TGTGCCAGCAGCTTCCTTGAGGCGGGAGGGCACGAGCAGTACTTC	CASSFLEAGGHEQYF
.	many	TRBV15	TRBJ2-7	TGTGCCACCAGCAGGACCGGGCCGACTGAGCAGTACTTC	CATSRTGPTEQYF
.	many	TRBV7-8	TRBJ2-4	TGTGCCAGCAGCATGCTCAGGGACGGGGCCAAAAACATTCAGTACTTC	CASSMLRDGAKNIQYF
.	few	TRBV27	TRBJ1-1	TGTGCCAGCAGTTTATCTGGTAATCTTGAAGCTTTCTTT	CASSLSGNLEAFF
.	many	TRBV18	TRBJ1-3	TGTGCCAGCTCACCACAGGAAGGGGGAAACACCATATATTTT	CASSPQEGGNTIYF
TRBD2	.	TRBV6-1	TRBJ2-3	TGTGCCAGCAGATTTAGCGGGATAGCAGATACGCAGTATTTT	CASRFSGIADTQYF
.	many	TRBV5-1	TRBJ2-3	TGCGCCAGCAAGCCGGGACAAAACACAGATACGCAGTATTTT	CASKPGQNTDTQYF
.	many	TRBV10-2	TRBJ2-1	TGCGCCAGCAGCGAAACCGTCGGGGGTGGGTACTACAATGAGCAGTTCTTC	CASSETVGGGYYNEQFF
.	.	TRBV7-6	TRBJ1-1	TGTGCCAGCAGCGCCGACAGGTACACTGAAGCTTTCTTT	CASSADRYTEAFF
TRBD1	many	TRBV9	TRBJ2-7	TGTGCCAGCAGCATGGGACAGGACTCCTACGAGCAGTACTTC	CASSMGQDSYEQYF
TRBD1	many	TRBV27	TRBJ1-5	TGTGCCAGCAGTTTTTCAGGGGGCCTTAATCAGCCCCAGCATTTT	CASSFSGGLNQPQHF
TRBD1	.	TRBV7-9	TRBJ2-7	TGTGCCAGCAGCCAACAGGGGTGGGAGCAGTACTTC	CASSQQGWEQYF
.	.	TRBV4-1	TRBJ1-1	TGCGCCAGCAGCCGCACAGGGATGGGGAACACTGAAGCTTTCTTT	CASSRTGMGNTEAFF
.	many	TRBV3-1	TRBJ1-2	TGTGCCAGCAGCTCAGGGTTATCCTACTATGGCTACACCTTC	CASSSGLSYYGYTF